Listed here are 27 T cell receptor beta chains from one sample, sequenced in a study of blood T cell repertoires in COVID-19 (dated by TCRdb to the early 2020s). The receptor library was made with the immunoSEQ multiplex PCR assay. The immuneACCESS repertoire file appears here via TCRdb, limited to in-frame rearrangements. These files lack a portion of the clones; in checked studies, under half of the deficit traces to unresolved V genes, and the cause of the others is not known. This sample lists roughly 68,000 clones; 80% to 90% were detected once. Together, the top ten hold approximately 45% of the sample. Material: peripheral blood. These receptors originate from a woman aged 55-69 years with COVID-19, enrolled during active disease.

The chain links TRBV19 to TRBJ1-5; D unclear. With 5 bases removed from V and 2 bases from J, the gap between germline ends came to 10 bases. The germline V gene encodes CDR1 LNHDA and CDR2 SQIVND (reference sequence). This CDR3 is built from 14 residues. CDR3 DNA: TGTGCCAGTAGTCCCGCCGGGGGCAATCAGCCCCAGCATTTT. Translation gives CASSPAGGNQPQHF. Full variable domain (outside the CDR3, taken from reference TRBV19 and TRBJ1-5): DGGITQSPKYLFRKEGQNVTLSCEQNLNHDAMYWYRQDPGQGLRLIYYSQIVNDFQKGDIAEGYSVSREKKESFPLTVTSAQKNPTAFYLCASSPAGGNQPQHFGDGTRLSIL.

The genes are TRBV5-6 and TRBJ2-7, with a possible D match to TRBD2 (6 bases). Germline CDR1 and CDR2: SGHDT and YYEEEE. The CDR3 loop spans 16 amino acids. Trimming shortened V by 0 bases and J by 4 bases, and 17 bases separated the two germline ends. The CDR3 sequence: CASSLVGGTYLYEQYF. CDR3 DNA sequence: TGTGCCAGCAGCTTGGTAGGTGGGACTTACTTATACGAGCAGTACTTC.

The CDR3 loop reads CASSLSLLAGSPDTQYF. CDR3 DNA: TGTGCCAGCAGTTTATCTTTACTAGCGGGGTCGCCAGATACGCAGTATTTT. This chain joins TRBV27 and TRBJ2-3; TRBD2 matches at 10 bases. Germline CDR1 and CDR2: MNHEY and SMNVEV (reference sequence). With V trimmed by 0 bases and J by 4 bases, 7 bases remained unmatched. The CDR3 extends over 17 amino acids.

This chain uses TRBV5-5 with TRBJ1-2, with TRBD1 matching over 8 bases. Germline V gene data show CDR1 as SGHKS and CDR2 as YYEKEE (reference sequence). V lost 2 bases to trimming and J lost 0 bases; unmatched junction nucleotides: 6. This CDR3 has 16 residues. CDR3 DNA: TGTGCCAGCAGCTTCCAACCGGGACAGGCTAACTATGGCTACACCTTC. Residues: CASSFQPGQANYGYTF.

This sequence joins TRBV28 and TRBJ1-2, with D possibly TRBD1 on 6 matching bases. The CDR3 is 14 amino acids. Germline-derived CDR1 and CDR2 are MDHEN and SYDVKM. Trimming removed 3 bases at V and 5 bases at J, with 13 bases between. The CDR3 sequence is CASSLDRHVYGYTF. CDR3 nucleotides: TGTGCCAGCAGTTTGGACAGACATGTATATGGCTACACCTTC.

The chain recombines TRBV27 with TRBJ2-1; 14 nucleotides line up with TRBD2. The CDR3 covers 18 residues. V shed 2 bases, J shed 8 bases, and the junction held 11 bases outside the gene matches. Germline values: CDR1 MNHEY, CDR2 SMNVEV (reference sequence). CDR3 nucleotides: TGTGCCAGCAGTTTAAATCGTTATGGGACTAGCGGGAGTGATGAGCAGTTCTTC. Translation gives CASSLNRYGTSGSDEQFF.

V usage is TRBV6-5 and J usage is TRBJ2-7, with TRBD1 identical over 7 bases. The CDR3 extends over 14 amino acids. V dropped 5 bases and J dropped 2; count of bases not matched to a gene: 6. CDR1 and CDR2 (germline): MNHEY, SVGAGI. CDR3 nucleotides: TGTGCCAGCAGTCTTCAGGGGGTCACCTACGAGCAGTACTTC. Protein: CASSLQGVTYEQYF.

The V gene is TRBV10-3, the J gene TRBJ2-1; 7 bases fit TRBD2. From germline, CDR1 is ENHRY and CDR2 SYGVKD. The CDR3 covers 19 residues. Unmatched junction bases numbered 11, after V lost 0 bases and J lost 0 bases. In DNA, the CDR3 is TGTGCCATCAGTGAGTCGACTCGACTGGGCGGGAGCTCCTACAATGAGCAGTTCTTC. It is translated as CAISESTRLGGSSYNEQFF.

The chain carries TRBV11-2 and TRBJ2-1, with 10 bases identical to TRBD2. The CDR3 runs 19 residues. Germline V gene lookup returns CDR1 SGHAT and CDR2 FQNNGV. Trimming removed 1 base from V and 4 bases from J; junction bases left unmatched: 13. This chain's CDR3 is CASSLGLVLAGALYNEQFF. The CDR3 DNA is TGTGCCAGCAGCTTAGGTTTAGTTCTAGCGGGAGCCCTATACAATGAGCAGTTCTTC.

The CDR3 DNA reads as TGTGCCAGCATGGGAGGGGGGCGGACTGAAGCTTTCTTT. Its translation: CASMGGGRTEAFF. This chain uses TRBV28 with TRBJ1-1; D is possibly TRBD1 (6 bases). Per germline, CDR1 MDHEN and CDR2 SYDVKM. The CDR3 is 13 residues long. Trimming took off 7 bases at V and 5 bases at J, with 14 bases between the two ends.

The chain carries TRBV7-9 and TRBJ1-4; 8 nucleotides align to TRBD1. The CDR3 has 15 residues. V was pared by 5 bases and J by 14 bases, with 16 bases of the junction left unmatched. The germline V gene has CDR1 SEHNR and CDR2 FQNEAQ (reference sequence). The CDR3 region is CASSPSGGAPGILFF. In nucleotides, the CDR3 is TGTGCCAGCAGCCCCTCAGGGGGCGCGCCTGGAATTCTGTTTTTT.

The CDR3 reads CASSLAATSGNTIYF. CDR3 DNA sequence: TGTGCCAGCAGCTTAGCTGCTACCTCTGGAAACACCATATATTTT. The rearrangement links TRBV7-2 to TRBJ1-3; no reliable D call. Trimming cost V 0 bases and J 0 bases, with 6 bases left between them. CDR1 SGHTA and CDR2 FQGNSA come from the germline V gene. The CDR3 totals 15 residues.

CDR3 protein: CASSPAGAQETQYF. In DNA form, the CDR3 reads TGTGCCAGCAGCCCCGCGGGGGCCCAAGAGACCCAGTACTTC. V and J are TRBV7-2 and TRBJ2-5, with D maybe TRBD2 (7 bases). The CDR3 is 14 amino acids. Germline V gene data show CDR1 as SGHTA and CDR2 as FQGNSA. The V and J ends lost 5 bases and 1 base respectively, with 11 bases between them.

The V and J genes are TRBV7-6 and TRBJ2-1, with TRBD1 matching over 9 bases. V trimming: 1 base; J trimming: 1 base; junction bases outside the gene matches: 8. The CDR3 runs 18 residues. The germline gives CDR1 SGHVS, CDR2 FNYEAQ. CDR3 nucleotides: TGTGCCAGCAGCTTAGGGGAACCGACAGGGGGATCCTACAATGAGCAGTTCTTC. Translating gives CASSLGEPTGGSYNEQFF.

The chain joins TRBV6-5 to TRBJ1-1; 7 nucleotides agree with TRBD1. Germline trimming cut 6 bases from V and 4 bases from J; bases unmatched to any gene: 5. The CDR3 loop spans 13 amino acids. The germline V gene has CDR1 MNHEY and CDR2 SVGAGI. In nucleotides, the CDR3 is TGTGCCAGCAGGCCAGCAGGGGGCACTGAAGCTTTCTTT. As protein: CASRPAGGTEAFF.

The chain has TRBV10-3 and TRBJ2-7; TRBD2 agrees at 7 bases. CDR1 ENHRY and CDR2 SYGVKD come from the germline V gene. The CDR3 totals 15 residues. The V gene end was trimmed by 8 bases and the J gene end by 9 bases; junction bases not matched to a gene: 19. The CDR3 DNA sequence: TGTGCCATCGGATCAAGCGGGGAAGGGTCTACGGGGCAGTACTTC. This encodes CAIGSSGEGSTGQYF.

This clone is a singleton in its sample. The V call is TRBV28, the J call TRBJ1-1, with a tentative D call TRBD1 (6 bases). Germline CDR1 MDHEN, CDR2 SYDVKM. The V end was cut by 10 bases, the J end by 1 base, with 13 bases between. CDR3 length: 13 amino acids. The CDR3 DNA follows: TGTGCCACCACGGACAGTGGGAACACTGAAGCTTTCTTT. Its translation is CATTDSGNTEAFF. Full variable domain (rest looked up from reference TRBV28 and TRBJ1-1): DVKVTQSSRYLVKRTGEKVFLECVQDMDHENMFWYRQDPGLGLRLIYFSYDVKMKEKGDIPEGYSVSREKKERFSLILESASTNQTSMYLCATTDSGNTEAFFGQGTRLTVV.

The chain has TRBV6-1 and TRBJ2-7, with D possibly being TRBD1 (5 bases). Germline lookup yields CDR1 MNHNS and CDR2 SASEGT. V was shortened by 2 bases and J by 5 bases, with 10 bases between the two germline ends. The CDR3 length is 13 residues. The CDR3 sequence: CASSEHDSNEQYF. DNA for the CDR3: TGTGCCAGCAGTGAACATGACAGTAACGAGCAGTACTTC.

V is TRBV28 and J is TRBJ1-2; D possibly corresponds to TRBD1 (6 bases). CDR1 and CDR2 (germline): MDHEN, SYDVKM. V was pared by 7 bases and J by 4 bases, with 16 bases between. CDR3 length: 14 amino acids. CDR3 bases: TGTGCCAGCACCCCCCTGACAGGTTCCTATGGCTACACCTTC. This sequence encodes CASTPLTGSYGYTF.

This clone was seen a single time. V gene TRBV5-1 combines with J gene TRBJ2-1, with TRBD2 matching over 9 bases. With V trimmed by 2 bases and J by 4 bases, 4 bases remained unmatched. The CDR3 has 15 amino acids. Germline loops: CDR1 SGHRS, CDR2 YFSETQ. CDR3 loop: CASSLSSGVYNEQFF. CDR3 coding DNA: TGCGCCAGCAGCTTATCTAGCGGGGTATACAATGAGCAGTTCTTC.

This chain links TRBV7-2 with TRBJ2-7, with D possibly being TRBD2 (5 bases). In germline, CDR1 is SGHTA, CDR2 FQGNSA. Trimming pared 2 bases from V and 7 bases from J, leaving 12 bases between. The CDR3 runs to 13 residues. This CDR3 is CASSLFEGTEQYF. CDR3 in DNA: TGTGCCAGCAGCTTATTCGAGGGCACTGAGCAGTACTTC.

This chain joins TRBV4-2 and TRBJ2-2, with 12 bases aligning to TRBD2. Per the germline V gene, CDR1 is LGHNA and CDR2 is YNFKEQ. This CDR3 region has 18 residues. With V trimmed by 3 bases and J by 0 bases, 5 bases remained unmatched. The CDR3 DNA follows: TGTGCCAGCAGCCATGAACTAGCGGGGGGAACGAACACCGGGGAGCTGTTTTTT. It codes for CASSHELAGGTNTGELFF.

The chain is built from TRBV5-8 and TRBJ2-7; TRBD1 matches 8 bases. With 4 bases clipped from V and 2 bases from J, the junction kept 11 bases outside the gene matches. Germline V CDR1 and CDR2: SGHTS, YDEGEE. The CDR3 length is 16 residues. The CDR3 DNA follows: TGTGCCAGCAGCCGTTCTCCCGGGACAGGTACCTACGAGCAGTACTTC. Residues: CASSRSPGTGTYEQYF.

The chain recombines TRBV7-2 with TRBJ1-1; TRBD1 might be the D (6 bases). CDR1 and CDR2 from the germline V gene are SGHTA and FQGNSA. The CDR3 has 13 amino acids. With 3 bases removed from V and 8 bases from J, the gap between germline ends came to 13 bases. The CDR3 region is CASSFREGGEAFF. In nucleotides, the CDR3 is TGTGCCAGCAGCTTTAGGGAGGGGGGAGAAGCTTTCTTT.

The rearrangement joins TRBV30 to TRBJ2-1; the D gene is possibly TRBD1 (5 bases). CDR1 GTSNPN and CDR2 SVGIG come from the germline V gene (reference sequence). V was pared by 1 base and J by 0 bases, with 19 bases between. The CDR3 spans 18 residues. This chain's CDR3 is CAWSGRQILQGSYNEQFF. The CDR3 DNA reads as TGTGCCTGGAGTGGACGACAAATCCTCCAGGGCTCCTACAATGAGCAGTTCTTC.

The gene calls are TRBV27 and TRBJ1-1; D might be TRBD1 (5 bases). The germline V gene encodes CDR1 MNHEY and CDR2 SMNVEV (reference sequence). The V and J ends lost 2 bases and 6 bases respectively, with 13 bases between them. The CDR3 contains 14 residues. CDR3 DNA sequence: TGTGCCAGCAGTTTAGGGGGGATAGTCTCTGAAGCTTTCTTT. Residues: CASSLGGIVSEAFF.

The chain joins TRBV9 to TRBJ1-3; D remains ambiguous. CDR1 and CDR2 (germline): SGDLS, YYNGEE. This CDR3 has 16 residues. Trimming removed 3 bases at V and 0 bases at J, with 13 bases between. In DNA form, the CDR3 reads TGTGCCAGCAGCGGTACAGATAGGCACTCTGGAAACACCATATATTTT. This sequence encodes CASSGTDRHSGNTIYF.